Here is one T cell receptor beta chain with its context. What antigen it recognizes has not been identified. No clone much larger than this one lies a single base away; base qualities are absent. Using the deep immunoSEQ assay, multiplex PCR amplified TCR CDR3 regions from genomic DNA. Extracted genomic DNA from each cell subset was spread evenly across all wells of several immunoSEQ 96-well plates, with each plate serving as a replicate. For sorted subsets, approximately 210 ng genomic DNA, equal to 30,000 or so T cell genomes, was loaded into each replicate PCR. Purified libraries were quantified with a Qubit 3.0 fluorometer, sized on a Bioanalyzer 2100, and re-quantified with the KAPA Library Quantification kit. Each immunoSEQ 96-well plate was sequenced on its own single-read 150-cycle Illumina NextSeq 550 flow cell. Regarding the original processing steps: Because only junctional sequences without quality scores were contained in the immunoSEQ output, filtering matching that applied to full-length reads could not be performed. To assign V/J genes and CDR3, sequences were annotated using PyIR, a Python wrapper for IgBLAST v1.9, with IMGT germline references. Reads were filtered out if the reads had weak V/J assignments (E-value above 1e-6), no CDR3, stop codons, out-of-frame junctions, or ambiguous translated residues. V3J clonotypes were defined as sequences sharing an identical inferred V gene, J gene, and CDR3 amino acid sequence. Percentage overlap between repertoires was calculated by dividing the number of shared unique clonotypes by the size of the smaller repertoire. Repertoire richness was assessed with RTK rarefaction, the Chao1 estimator, and Recon v2.1 estimates of unobserved clonotypes. For all TCRbeta clonotypes obtained by the gDNA method from a few donors, generation probabilities were computed with OLGA. TCRdb stores this immuneACCESS table with in-frame sequences only. Part of the clones is absent; in the studies checked, under half of the shortfall reflects unresolved V genes, and no reason is known for the rest. V, J and clone size are taken as reported in that table, and D and trimming were inferred from the DNA itself. The sample table holds roughly 1,600,000 clones, of which roughly 98.5% were seen once. The ten largest clones take up about 0.35% of the sample.

The entry originates in a study of shared clonotypes between healthy human individuals (dated by TCRdb to 2020 to 2022). For the study in its entirety: The cohort included a few men and a couple of women between 18 and 49 years of age. To estimate repertoire size and how much clonotype sharing occurs between individuals, the study deeply sequenced the blood TCR repertoires of about five healthy adults. Leukapheresis yielded between about 0.94 and 9 billion PBMCs per donor. To increase sequencing depth and limit assay-specific biases, TCR repertoire library preparation and sequencing were carried out by different laboratories using diverse techniques. For each donor, three plates each were used for CD4 naive and CD4 memory, two plates were used for CD8 naive, and one plate was used for CD8 memory.

At the junction V is shortened by 8 bases and J by 2 bases, with 6 bases in between. The germline V gene gives CDR1 as KGHSH and CDR2 as LQKENI. The cysteine opens and the phenylalanine closes a CDR3 of 11 amino acids. Only the CDR3 portion is preserved as DNA: 33 bases, with reading frame beginning at the first base. Healthy HIV-negative adults with no recently reported acute infections or vaccinations were included as donors. Only Caucasian adults living in Nashville, Tennessee, USA were represented among the donors. CD4+ T cells were enriched by magnetic negative selection, after which naive cells were positively selected on CD45RA and the negative fraction was taken as the memory subset. Blood was obtained by leukapheresis, after which PBMCs were separated by Ficoll-Histopaque density gradient centrifugation and cryopreserved in liquid nitrogen vapor phase. Analytical flow cytometry was used to check the purity and quantity of every magnetically sorted T cell population. Genomic DNA was isolated from every sorted fraction and measured by UV absorbance on a Nanodrop 2000c.

The research as a whole found: Pairwise subsampling led to the expectation that sequencing depth would affect the degree of clonotype sharing among donors. Larger estimated clonotype richness was generally found for naive subsets than for memory subsets. Incomplete sequencing was indicated by rarefaction of sorted-subset datasets, despite the large sequencing depth. When a handful of donors were compared, the shared fraction of clonotypes was 5% to 6.5% for naive CD4, approximately 3.3% for naive CD8, 2% to 2.5% for memory CD4, and less than 0.5% for memory CD8. Only blood was sampled, and tissue TCR repertoires likely differ from those in blood. The genetic and exposure-history diversity represented was limited by the small number of donors. Compared with non-shared clonotypes, the clonotypes found in all four sorted-subset donors had higher generation probabilities.

This TCR was recovered from a man younger than 45 in good health. Rearrangement joined TRBV18 to TRBJ1-2; too little of a D gene remains to name it. Material for sequencing was naive CD4+ T cells sorted from blood. The cell subset or site label of this sample denotes: CD45RA+ positively selected. The sequence in DNA is TGTGCCAGCCGGCTCAACTATGGCTACACCTTC. It translates as CASRLNYGYTF.